This T cell receptor (beta chain) was recorded in a study of blood T cell repertoires in COVID-19. Study at large: T cells, B-cell-depleted T cells, or PBMCs supplied cDNA or gDNA.

Original data processing: Nucleated cell number was recorded as an estimate derived from reference gene primer amplification. Sequencing used immunoSEQ multiplex PCR; TCRdb keeps in-frame clones, though not all of them. V and J calls and clone size are copied from that table; D and trimming were computed from the DNA. The table records more than 140,000 clones, approximately 82% of them present only once. Germline V gene sequence: CDR1 SGHTS, CDR2 YDEGEE. The CDR3 has 17 amino acids. V trimming: 1 base; J trimming: 8 bases; junction bases outside the gene matches: 12. Input material: peripheral blood. This clonotype originated in a human donor in a cohort sampled during active COVID-19. The chain links TRBV5-8 to TRBJ2-1; 10 bases align to TRBD2. The CDR3 bases are TGTGCCAGCAGCTTGTATTTCTCTAGCGGGGGCGGCGATGAGCAGTTCTTC. Amino acids: CASSLYFSSGGGDEQFF. Full variable domain (outside the CDR3, taken from reference TRBV5-8 and TRBJ2-1): EAGVTQSPTHLIKTRGQQATLRCSPISGHTSVYWYQQALGLGLQFLLWYDEGEERNRGNFPPRFSGRQFPNYSSELNVNALELEDSALYLCASSLYFSSGGGDEQFFGPGTRLTVL.